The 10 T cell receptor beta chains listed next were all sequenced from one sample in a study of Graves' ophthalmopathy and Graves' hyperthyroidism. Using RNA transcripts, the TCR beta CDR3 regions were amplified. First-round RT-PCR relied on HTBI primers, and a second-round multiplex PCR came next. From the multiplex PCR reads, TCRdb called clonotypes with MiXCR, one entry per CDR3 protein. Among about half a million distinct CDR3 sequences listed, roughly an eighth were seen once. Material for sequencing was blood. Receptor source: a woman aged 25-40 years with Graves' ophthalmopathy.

CDR3 in DNA: TGTGCCAGCAGTATACACACTAAGAACACTGAAGCTTTCTTT. This codes for CASSIHTKNTEAFF. The rearrangement uses TRBV6-5 and TRBJ1-1; no firm D call. V gave up 5 bases and J gave up 1 base, with 11 bases separating them. Germline values: CDR1 MNHEY, CDR2 SVGAGI. This CDR3 comprises 14 residues.

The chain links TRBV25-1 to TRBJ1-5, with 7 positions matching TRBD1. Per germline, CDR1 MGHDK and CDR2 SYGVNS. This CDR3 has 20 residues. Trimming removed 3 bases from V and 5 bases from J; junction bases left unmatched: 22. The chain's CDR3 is CASSDGGVGTEIDGYQPQHF. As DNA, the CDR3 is TGTGCCAGCAGTGACGGAGGTGTTGGGACAGAAATAGATGGATATCAGCCCCAGCATTTT.

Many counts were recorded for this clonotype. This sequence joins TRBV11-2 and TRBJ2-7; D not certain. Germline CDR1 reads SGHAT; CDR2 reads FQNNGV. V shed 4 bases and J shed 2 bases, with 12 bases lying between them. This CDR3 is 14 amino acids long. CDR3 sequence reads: CASSWERETYEQYF. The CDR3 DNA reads TGTGCCAGCAGCTGGGAACGAGAGACCTACGAGCAGTACTTC. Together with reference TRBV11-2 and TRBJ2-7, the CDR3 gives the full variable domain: EAGVAQSPRYKIIEKRQSVAFWCNPISGHATLYWYQQILGQGPKLLIQFQNNGVVDDSQLPKDRFSAERLKGVDSTLKIQPAKLEDSAVYLCASSWERETYEQYFGPGTRLTVT.

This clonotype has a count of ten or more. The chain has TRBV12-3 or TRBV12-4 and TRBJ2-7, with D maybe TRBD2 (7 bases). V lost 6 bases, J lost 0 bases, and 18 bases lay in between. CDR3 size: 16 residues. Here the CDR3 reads CASRYRLAGASYEQYF. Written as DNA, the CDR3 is TGTGCCAGCAGATACCGTTTGGCGGGGGCCTCCTACGAGCAGTACTTC.

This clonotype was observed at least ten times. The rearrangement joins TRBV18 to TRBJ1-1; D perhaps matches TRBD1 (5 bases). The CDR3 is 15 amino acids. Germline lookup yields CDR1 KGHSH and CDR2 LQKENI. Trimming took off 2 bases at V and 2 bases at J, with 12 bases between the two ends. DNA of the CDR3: TGTGCCAGCTCACCAGTCTCTCAGGGCAACACTGAAGCTTTCTTT. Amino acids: CASSPVSQGNTEAFF.

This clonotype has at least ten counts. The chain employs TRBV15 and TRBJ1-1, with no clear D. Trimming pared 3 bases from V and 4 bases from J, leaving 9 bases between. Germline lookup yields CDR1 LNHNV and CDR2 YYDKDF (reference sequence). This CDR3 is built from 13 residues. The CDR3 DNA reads TGTGCCACCAGCAGTGATCTGGGCACTGAAGCTTTCTTT. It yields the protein CATSSDLGTEAFF.

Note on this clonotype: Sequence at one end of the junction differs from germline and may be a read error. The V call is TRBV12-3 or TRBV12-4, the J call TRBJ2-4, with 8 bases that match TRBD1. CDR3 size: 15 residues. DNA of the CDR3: TGTGCCAGCAGTTCAGGACAGGGAACCAAAAACATTAAGTACTTC. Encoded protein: CASSSGQGTKNIKYF.

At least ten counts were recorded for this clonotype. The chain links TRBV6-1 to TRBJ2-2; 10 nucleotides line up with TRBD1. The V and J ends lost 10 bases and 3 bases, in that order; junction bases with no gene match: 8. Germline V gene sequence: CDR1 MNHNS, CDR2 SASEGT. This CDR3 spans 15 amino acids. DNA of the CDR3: TGTGCCACCCTCCCCGGGACAGGGGACACCGGGGAGCTGTTTTTT. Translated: CATLPGTGDTGELFF.

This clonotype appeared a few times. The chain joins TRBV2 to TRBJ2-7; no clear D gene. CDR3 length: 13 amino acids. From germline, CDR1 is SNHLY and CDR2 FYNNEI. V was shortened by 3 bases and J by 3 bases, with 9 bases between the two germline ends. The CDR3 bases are TGTGCCAGCAGTGAGGACGCCTACTACGAGCAGTACTTC. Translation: CASSEDAYYEQYF.

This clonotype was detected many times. The CDR3 loop reads CASSHGTTGETQYF. The CDR3 DNA is TGTGCCAGCAGCCACGGGACCACCGGAGAGACCCAGTACTTC. The chain combines TRBV3-1 with TRBJ2-5; D may match TRBD1 or TRBD2 (5 bases each). V was pared by 3 bases and J by 4 bases, with 12 bases between. Germline CDR1 and CDR2: LGHDT and YNNKEL (reference sequence). The CDR3 covers 14 residues.